This T cell receptor (beta chain) derives from a study of CD8 T cells in ankylosing spondylitis (dated 2017 in TCRdb). Regarding the research as a whole: T cell receptor beta repertoires were profiled in healthy donors and ankylosing spondylitis patients so that disease-linked TCR variants could be found. Peripheral blood was sampled, and synovial fluid was also collected from ankylosing spondylitis patients. In total, the full study cohort was made up of 85 to 140 healthy donors and about two dozen ankylosing spondylitis patients. Overall study outcomes, separate from this receptor: Some motif variants had previously been reported in the synovial fluid and blood of reactive arthritis patients, which suggests shared mechanisms of disease initiation. According to the report, matched synovial fluid samples from ankylosing spondylitis patients were significantly enriched for the disease-linked clones. Blood from ankylosing spondylitis patients appeared to be characterized by a TCR beta motif made up of about 8 highly homologous amino acid variants. A CD8+ phenotype was shown by the disease-linked clones, which were found at relatively low frequencies in peripheral blood.

A few counts support this clonotype. It has no known antigen specificity. No per-base quality is available; no much larger clone lies one base away. The CDR3 holds 20 amino acids from the cysteine to the phenylalanine. The only DNA kept is the CDR3, 60 bases in frame from the first base. V gives up 4 bases and J gives up 0 bases, and the segment between their germline ends measures 27 bases. Via the germline V gene, CDR1 is MGHRA and CDR2 YSYEKL. The run used an Illumina HiSeq 2500. Quantitative 5'-RACE with molecular barcodes was used to prepare TCR beta libraries. The paper's processing steps were these. To identify disease-linked TCR variants, a new computational method was used, one built on a probabilistic model of VDJ rearrangement. In TCRdb, the public reads were trimmed at Q25 with fastp and aligned with MiXCR, with productive beta chains retained. Merged by CDR3 protein, the rows form single entries marked with the most common genes and DNA. The V and J calls shown here were made by TCRdb, not taken from the authors' results. The sample data list some 330,000 distinct CDR3 sequences, and 8% of these were observed just once. The top ten constitute less than 15% of the sample.

The sample comprised blood, either unsorted or a sorted T cell fraction (not recorded which). The source is a male donor with ankylosing spondylitis. The chain uses TRBV4-1 and TRBJ2-5, and perhaps TRBD1 as D gene, on 8 matching bases. For the CDR3, the sequence is CASSRTTGEGLAAHQETQYF. Here is the DNA: TGCGCCAGCAGCCGAACGACAGGGGAGGGTCTAGCGGCCCACCAAGAGACCCAGTACTTC.